This T cell receptor (beta chain) was sequenced during a study of T cells in Graves' hyperthyroidism and ophthalmopathy. Study-level results: For ophthalmopathy, model prediction preceded onset by a median roughly 5.9 months. Blood samples included most of the expanded thyroid clonotypes exceeding 0.001.

The V gene end was trimmed by 2 bases and the J gene end by 10 bases; junction bases not matched to a gene: 7. This CDR3 region has 14 residues. Ten or more counts support this clonotype. Its target is unknown. RNA transcripts gave rise to amplified TCR beta CDR3 regions. First-round RT-PCR with HTBI primers amplified the TCR CDR3 region. TCRdb passed the multiplex PCR reads through MiXCR, listing each CDR3 protein once. The sample includes more than 550,000 distinct CDR3 sequences, approximately 18% seen only once; the top ten take around 15%. The clonotype originates from a woman between 50 and 59 years old with Graves' hyperthyroidism that later progressed to Graves' ophthalmopathy. The chain links TRBV12-3 or TRBV12-4 to TRBJ1-4, with 7 bases aligning to TRBD1. Specimen: blood. The CDR3 region is CASSLRQGNGKLFF. The CDR3 DNA reads TGTGCCAGCAGTTTACGACAGGGTAACGGAAAACTGTTTTTT.